Listed below are T cell receptor beta chains from one sample, sequenced in a study of HIV-infected patients and healthy controls. From the 5' RACE reads, TCRdb called clonotypes with MiXCR, one entry per CDR3 protein. The sample yields approximately 15,000 distinct CDR3 sequences, roughly 12% seen once. The sequences come from blood, collected during antiretroviral therapy. These TCRs come from an adult with HIV infection. The donor label of this sample is uncertain. Each CDR3 is given with its conserved first and last residue. Fields, in order: CDR3 protein, CDR3 DNA, clone size, V gene, J gene, D gene. A D gene is named only where the DNA matches it firmly. Only some rows state a clone size, as once, few, many or a class for expanded clones.

CDR3aa: CASSRPLGQETQYF; CDR3nt: TGTGCCAGCAGCCGCCCCCTCGGGCAAGAGACCCAGTACTTC; abundance: medium-sized; v_gene: TRBV7-8; j_gene: TRBJ2-5; d_gene: NA
CDR3aa: CASRTGRVTEAFF; CDR3nt: TGTGCCAGCCGAACAGGGAGGGTCACTGAAGCTTTCTTT; abundance: few; v_gene: TRBV2; j_gene: TRBJ1-1; d_gene: NA
CDR3aa: CASSLDRLLAKNIQYF; CDR3nt: TGCGCCAGCAGCTTGGACAGGTTATTAGCCAAAAACATTCAGTACTTC; abundance: many; v_gene: TRBV5-1; j_gene: TRBJ2-4; d_gene: NA
CDR3aa: CASSFGQGSSEAFF; CDR3nt: TGCGCCAGCAGCTTTGGTCAGGGTAGTTCTGAAGCTTTCTTT; abundance: many; v_gene: TRBV5-1; j_gene: TRBJ1-1; d_gene: NA
CDR3aa: CASSLSGTGGTDTQYF; CDR3nt: TGTGCCAGCAGTCTTAGCGGGACCGGTGGCACAGATACGCAGTATTTT; abundance: many; v_gene: TRBV28; j_gene: TRBJ2-3; d_gene: TRBD2
CDR3aa: CASNHQGPYYEQFF; CDR3nt: TGCGCCAGCAATCACCAGGGACCCTATTATGAGCAGTTCTTC; abundance: many; v_gene: TRBV4-1; j_gene: TRBJ2-1; d_gene: NA
CDR3aa: CASSERWETQYF; CDR3nt: TGCGCCAGCAGTGAGAGGTGGGAGACCCAGTACTTC; abundance: many; v_gene: TRBV10-2; j_gene: TRBJ2-5; d_gene: NA
CDR3aa: CATSDPRGSNEQFF; CDR3nt: TGTGCCACCAGTGACCCCCGGGGATCCAATGAGCAGTTCTTC; abundance: many; v_gene: TRBV24-1; j_gene: TRBJ2-1; d_gene: NA
CDR3aa: CASSQVHRASSTDTQYF; CDR3nt: TGTGCCAGCAGCCAAGTTCATCGGGCCTCTAGCACAGATACGCAGTATTTT; abundance: many; v_gene: TRBV4-2; j_gene: TRBJ2-3; d_gene: NA
CDR3aa: CASSVASGQVTDTQYF; CDR3nt: TGTGCCAGCAGCGTAGCTTCCGGGCAGGTCACAGATACGCAGTATTTT; abundance: many; v_gene: TRBV9; j_gene: TRBJ2-3; d_gene: NA
CDR3aa: CASSLDPDNNEQFF; CDR3nt: TGCGCCAGCAGCTTGGATCCCGACAACAATGAGCAGTTCTTC; abundance: NA; v_gene: TRBV5-1; j_gene: TRBJ2-1; d_gene: NA
CDR3aa: CASSQAPVSSYNEQFF; CDR3nt: TGCGCCAGCAGCCAAGCCCCAGTAAGCTCCTACAATGAGCAGTTCTTC; abundance: many; v_gene: TRBV4-1; j_gene: TRBJ2-1; d_gene: NA
CDR3aa: CASSPGQTFYNEQFF; CDR3nt: TGTGCCAGCAGCCCGGGACAAACCTTCTACAATGAGCAGTTCTTC; abundance: few; v_gene: TRBV5-8; j_gene: TRBJ2-1; d_gene: NA
CDR3aa: CASSEAYSPESLNPSGLNNEQFF; CDR3nt: TGTGCCAGCAGTGAAGCTTATTCGCCCGAGAGTTTAAATCCGTCGGGACTGAACAATGAGCAGTTCTTC; abundance: many; v_gene: TRBV6-1; j_gene: TRBJ2-1; d_gene: NA
CDR3aa: CASSRGSGQGTETQYF; CDR3nt: TGTGCCAGCAGCAGGGGGTCGGGACAAGGTACGGAGACCCAGTACTTC; abundance: many; v_gene: TRBV5-4; j_gene: TRBJ2-5; d_gene: NA
CDR3aa: CSARAQQSGSRSYNEQFF; CDR3nt: TGCAGTGCTAGAGCCCAACAAAGCGGGAGCCGCTCCTACAATGAGCAGTTCTTC; abundance: NA; v_gene: TRBV20-1; j_gene: TRBJ2-1; d_gene: TRBD2
CDR3aa: CASRETGAQPQHF; CDR3nt: TGTGCCAGCAGAGAGACAGGGGCTCAGCCCCAGCATTTT; abundance: few; v_gene: TRBV2; j_gene: TRBJ1-5; d_gene: TRBD1
CDR3aa: CASSYSFSSSYNEQFF; CDR3nt: TGTGCCAGCAGCTATAGTTTCTCAAGCTCCTACAATGAGCAGTTCTTC; abundance: few; v_gene: TRBV7-3; j_gene: TRBJ2-1; d_gene: NA
CDR3aa: CASSQERWEAGGTGELFF; CDR3nt: TGTGCCAGCAGCCAAGAACGTTGGGAGGCAGGAGGAACCGGGGAGCTGTTTTTT; abundance: NA; v_gene: TRBV3-1; j_gene: TRBJ2-2; d_gene: NA
CDR3aa: CASRTPAGSDTGELFF; CDR3nt: TGTGCCAGCAGGACCCCGGCGGGATCTGACACCGGGGAGCTGTTTTTT; abundance: many; v_gene: TRBV7-9; j_gene: TRBJ2-2; d_gene: NA
CDR3aa: CASTPVSGTYQETQYF; CDR3nt: TGTGCCAGCACCCCCGTTAGCGGGACCTACCAAGAGACCCAGTACTTC; abundance: NA; v_gene: TRBV28; j_gene: TRBJ2-5; d_gene: TRBD2
CDR3aa: CASSLRTSGASNTGELFF; CDR3nt: TGTGCCAGCAGCTTAAGAACTAGCGGGGCCTCGAACACCGGGGAGCTGTTTTTT; abundance: many; v_gene: TRBV11-2; j_gene: TRBJ2-2; d_gene: TRBD2
CDR3aa: CASSLGTGGVGETQYF; CDR3nt: TGTGCCAGCAGCTTGGGGACAGGGGGCGTTGGGGAGACCCAGTACTTC; abundance: few; v_gene: TRBV5-4; j_gene: TRBJ2-5; d_gene: TRBD1
CDR3aa: CASSLGGRSPPYEQYF; CDR3nt: TGTGCCAGCAGCTTAGGGGGCAGAAGTCCACCCTACGAGCAGTACTTC; abundance: many; v_gene: TRBV7-2; j_gene: TRBJ2-7; d_gene: NA
CDR3aa: CASSQVSTGGPYNEQFF; CDR3nt: TGTGCCAGCAGCCAAGTATCAACGGGGGGGCCCTACAATGAGCAGTTCTTC; abundance: many; v_gene: TRBV3-1; j_gene: TRBJ2-1; d_gene: TRBD2
CDR3aa: CASSPTGRAGNEQFF; CDR3nt: TGTGCCAGCTCACCAACCGGGAGGGCCGGTAATGAGCAGTTCTTC; abundance: many; v_gene: TRBV18; j_gene: TRBJ2-1; d_gene: TRBD2
CDR3aa: CASSPTTANTGELFF; CDR3nt: TGTGCCAGCTCACCGACTACCGCGAACACCGGGGAGCTGTTTTTT; abundance: NA; v_gene: TRBV18; j_gene: TRBJ2-2; d_gene: NA
CDR3aa: CASSLLGATGELFF; CDR3nt: TGCGCCAGCAGCCTCTTAGGGGCCACCGGGGAGCTGTTTTTT; abundance: few; v_gene: TRBV5-1; j_gene: TRBJ2-2; d_gene: NA
CDR3aa: CASSLGRDQPQHF; CDR3nt: TGCGCCAGCAGCTTGGGGCGGGATCAGCCCCAGCATTTT; abundance: few; v_gene: TRBV5-1; j_gene: TRBJ1-5; d_gene: NA
CDR3aa: CASSVTPGVAETQYF; CDR3nt: TGTGCCAGCAGTGTCACCCCAGGGGTTGCAGAGACCCAGTACTTC; abundance: many; v_gene: TRBV27; j_gene: TRBJ2-5; d_gene: NA
CDR3aa: CASSFGASNEQFF; CDR3nt: TGTGCCAGCAGCTTCGGGGCAAGCAATGAGCAGTTCTTC; abundance: many; v_gene: TRBV11-1; j_gene: TRBJ2-1; d_gene: NA
CDR3aa: CASSLGTSGGHTITGELFF; CDR3nt: TGCGCCAGCAGCTTGGGGACTAGCGGGGGCCATACAATCACCGGGGAGCTGTTTTTT; abundance: NA; v_gene: TRBV5-1; j_gene: TRBJ2-2; d_gene: TRBD2
CDR3aa: CASSPGTGWSDGYTF; CDR3nt: TGTGCCAGCAGTCCCGGGACAGGGTGGAGTGATGGCTACACCTTC; abundance: few; v_gene: TRBV28; j_gene: TRBJ1-2; d_gene: TRBD1
CDR3aa: CASSHGAAVGNEQFF; CDR3nt: TGTGCCAGCAGCCACGGGGCGGCAGTCGGAAATGAGCAGTTCTTC; abundance: many; v_gene: TRBV11-1; j_gene: TRBJ2-1; d_gene: NA
CDR3aa: CSVAWDRVGDTQYF; CDR3nt: TGCAGCGTTGCCTGGGACAGGGTAGGGGATACGCAGTATTTT; abundance: many; v_gene: TRBV29-1; j_gene: TRBJ2-3; d_gene: TRBD1
CDR3aa: CSATTAETQYF; CDR3nt: TGCAGTGCCACCACCGCGGAGACCCAGTACTTC; abundance: many; v_gene: TRBV20-1; j_gene: TRBJ2-5; d_gene: NA
CDR3aa: CASSLTGVALAF; CDR3nt: TGTGCCAGCAGCTTGACGGGAGTGGCCCTAGCCTTC; abundance: many; v_gene: TRBV11-2; j_gene: TRBJ2-7; d_gene: NA
CDR3aa: CASSKPLAGGYEQYF; CDR3nt: TGTGCCAGCAGTAAACCACTAGCGGGAGGTTACGAGCAGTACTTC; abundance: many; v_gene: TRBV12-3/TRBV12-4; j_gene: TRBJ2-7; d_gene: TRBD2
CDR3aa: CASSFGATEAFF; CDR3nt: TGTGCCAGCAGTTTTGGGGCCACTGAAGCTTTCTTT; abundance: NA; v_gene: TRBV6-2/TRBV6-3; j_gene: TRBJ1-1; d_gene: NA
CDR3aa: CASVWDSFNTEAFF; CDR3nt: TGCGCCAGCGTGTGGGACAGCTTCAACACTGAAGCTTTCTTT; abundance: NA; v_gene: TRBV5-1; j_gene: TRBJ1-1; d_gene: TRBD1